This T cell receptor beta chain was sequenced for a study of neurological immune-mediated disorders (dated by TCRdb to between 2018 and 2021). Broadly, across the study: Of the approximately 34 multiple sclerosis patients, about 31 had relapsing-remitting MS and 3 had secondary progressive MS. The cohort comprised roughly 65 subjects: roughly 15 HAM/TSP patients, some 34 multiple sclerosis patients and some 20 healthy controls. Peripheral blood TCR-beta repertoires from patients with HTLV-I-associated myelopathy (HAM/TSP), patients with multiple sclerosis, and healthy controls were compared in the study using UMI-based sequencing. Longitudinal samples, technical triplicates and paired sorted CD4+ and CD8+ T-cell subsets, alongside PBMC samples, were included among the 106 TCR-beta libraries.

V is cut by 4 bases and J by 0 bases, and the space between the germline ends is 9 bases. From the cysteine through the phenylalanine, the CDR3 covers 15 amino acids. The sequence is cut down to CDR3 DNA, 45 bases in frame from base 1. From a lookup of the germline V gene (reference sequence), CDR1 and CDR2 are LGHDT and YNNKEL. cDNA was synthesized by template-switch 5'RACE using a primer with a 10-nucleotide random unique molecular identifier that tagged each TCR transcript. Each sequencing run produced over 190 million TCR-beta sequences covering 15-18 subjects. Total RNA was extracted with the RNeasy kit. TCR-beta VDJ regions were amplified with primers for the TCR constant region and the 5'RACE anchor, using the KAPA Real-time Library Amplification kit. Sample indexes and Illumina adaptors were added in a first PCR, after which library yield was increased in a second PCR. After purification with Ampure beads, the TCR product of roughly 650 bp was size-selected on a 2% E-gel SizeSelection system. Before pooling, libraries had their quality checked on a Bioanalyzer, their concentration measured with Qubit, and their quantity determined with the Kapa Library Quantification kit. An Illumina HiSeq 2500 was used to sequence the libraries paired-end at 2 x 150 bp. To increase sequence diversity, about 23-32% phiX was spiked into each library pool. In the original analysis: Quality-filtered reads were processed with the UMI-based MiGEC pipeline, and over 75% of raw TCR sequences were removed by the MiGEC pipeline during error correction. VDJ genes were aligned to IMGT germline references, and clonotypes were defined by unique CDR3 amino acid sequence plus V-J genes. Clonal expansion, Shannon diversity and CDR3 relatedness were evaluated with VDJtools (CalcPairwiseDistances, ClusterSamples), while phylogenetic trees were built in CLCbio workbench. Using coefficient-of-variation modelling across technical triplicates, the study counted a clone as expanded if it had at least 8 unique UMIs. The raw public reads went through TCRdb reprocessing: fastp at Q25, MiXCR clone calling, in-frame beta chains kept. Rows with one shared CDR3 protein collapse into an entry with the most common genes and DNA. The V and J calls, along with clone size, are taken from TCRdb and not from the paper's own processing. Across this sample there are 55,000 to 75,000 distinct CDR3 sequences, with approximately 5.2% seen only once. The ten largest clones add up to about 2.8% of the sample.

For the unsorted PBMC libraries, 2 million PBMCs were stored in RNAlater at -80 degrees C until RNA extraction and were used to generate the libraries. The multiple sclerosis patients were enrolled in a US clinical protocol that used magnetic resonance imaging to evaluate disease progression. Peripheral blood underwent Ficoll-Hypaque density gradient centrifugation to isolate PBMCs, which were then cryopreserved in liquid nitrogen. The table lists this clonotype with many counts. Its recognized antigen is unknown. Base qualities are not provided; no much larger clone lies one nucleotide away. Paper-wide results and their limitations: Across subjects, expanded clones never shared an identical CDR3 amino acid sequence, which suggests that the TCR-beta repertoires in every group were private. In a phylogenetic analysis, the repertoires of 18 out of 34 MS patients fell into a single cluster of related CDR3 sequences, pointing to a possible signature at the repertoire level. No association of the MS cluster with clinical or MRI features was observed, and the need for larger cohorts was stated by the authors. TCR clonal expansion was highest in HAM/TSP patients and lowest in MS patients, with MS patients falling below even healthy controls.

The chain is encoded by TRBV3-1 joined to TRBJ1-4; the D gene assignment is ambiguous. The sequence was collected from a woman aged 25 to 45 with multiple sclerosis. The sequencing input was PBMCs. The CDR3 reads CASSLWVTTNEKLFF. The bases are TGTGCCAGCAGCCTTTGGGTGACAACTAATGAAAAACTGTTTTTT.